This entry concerns a single TCR beta chain. Its antigen target is currently unknown. Per-base qualities were not stored, and no clone one base away is much larger. TCRbeta CDR3 regions were amplified from genomic DNA by means of the immunoSEQ Assay, a bias-controlled multiplex PCR. Concerning the study's data processing: The number of nucleated cells in each sample was estimated by amplification of reference gene primers within the assay. To quantify the absolute abundance of each unique TCRbeta CDR3 rearrangement, sequence reads were collapsed and filtered. For each sample, productive Simpson clonality was calculated as the square root of Simpson's diversity index across productive rearrangements. This immuneACCESS table, as held by TCRdb, lists in-frame sequences with V and J called but not all clones. Of the missing ones, under half trace to an unresolved V gene in checked studies; the others have no known cause. That table gives V, J and clone size, and the DNA gave D and trimming. The sample table holds roughly 330,000 clones, of which approximately 89% were seen once. The biggest ten clones account for about 5.7% of the sample.

The entry originates in a study of blood T cell repertoires in COVID-19 (TCRdb year 2020). Background for the entire study: Collaborator samples came from the United States, Italy and Spain and covered acute and convalescent phases of COVID-19. Samples came from the ongoing ImmuneRACE study (first 160 participants) plus 1,254 subjects from 6 global collaborators. Sample metadata almost always included a de-identified subject ID, COVID-19 status, age in years and sex. Where HLA class I and class II types were available, the types were taken from metadata supplied by the sample provider, not from assay-based typing. The material from the prospective study consisted of cDNA or gDNA derived from T cells, B-cell-depleted T cells, or PBMCs. Subjects who had been exposed to COVID-19, were actively infected with it, or had recovered from it provided the deeply sampled blood TCRbeta repertoires that made up the dataset. The repertoires were made available in a free public database intended to serve as a resource for research on the immune response to SARS-CoV-2.

What the authors observed across the whole study: How much clinical and demographic metadata was included differed by source and by participant, and the metadata was provided uncurated.

In the prospective study, participants were about 18 to 90 years old, resided in 24 geographic areas of the United States, and were enrolled through a virtual design. In the prospective study, cohorts were assigned on the basis of participant-reported clinical history obtained from a screening survey and a study questionnaire. ImmuneRACE Cohort 3 recovered participants were defined by two consecutive negative NP/OP PCR tests, healthcare professional clearance, or symptom resolution. In the prospective study, whole blood, serum and a nasopharyngeal or oropharyngeal swab were collected from each participant by mobile phlebotomists. Participants in the prospective study had the option to provide additional blood draws and questionnaires over a roughly 2-month period. Before DNA extraction, blood samples from the prospective study were shipped at room temperature or frozen. Trimming takes 10 bases off V and 3 bases off J; junction bases not matched to a gene: 8. CDR3 length: 14 amino acids, cysteine to phenylalanine. The only DNA kept is the CDR3, 42 bases in frame from the first base. From the germline V gene (reference sequence), CDR1 is LNHDA and CDR2 is SQIVND.

The material sequenced was PBMCs or T cells enriched from blood (not recorded which). The TCR comes from a woman younger than 45 who had recovered from COVID-19. The sequence joins TRBV19 to TRBJ2-2, and TRBD2 aligns with 7 junction nucleotides. The CDR3 region: CATTTAGHTGELFF. The sequence in DNA is TGTGCCACCACGACAGCGGGGCACACCGGGGAGCTGTTTTTT. The reference TRBV19 and TRBJ2-2 proteins fill in what lies around the CDR3, so the full variable domain reads DGGITQSPKYLFRKEGQNVTLSCEQNLNHDAMYWYRQDPGQGLRLIYYSQIVNDFQKGDIAEGYSVSREKKESFPLTVTSAQKNPTAFYLCATTTAGHTGELFFGEGSRLTVL.